What follows is one T cell receptor (beta chain) and its context. Its antigen is not known. This sample is part of a study of shared clonotypes between healthy human individuals. Findings and limits, study-wide: The represented genetic and exposure-history diversity was limited by the small number of donors.

Each PCR replicate run on unsorted PBMC took in around 290 ng DNA, around 30,000 T cell genomes. The method was immunoSEQ multiplex PCR; TCRdb's version includes in-frame clones alone and lacks a portion of them. The profile shows about 460,000 clones, roughly 80% of them singletons. The receptor was derived from a woman in her thirties or forties in good health. Some clones in this sample may be carry-over from other donors' samples. Material: PBMCs.

The CDR3 spells CASSPLTSKGDFTGNTIYF. The DNA of the CDR3 is TGTGCCAGCAGCCCCCTCACCTCGAAGGGTGACTTTACTGGAAACACCATATATTTT. J is TRBJ1-3 and V is TRBV7-9; D call uncertain. This CDR3 contains 19 residues. Germline-derived CDR1 and CDR2 are SEHNR and FQNEAQ (reference sequence). Trimming stripped 5 bases from V and 2 bases from J, with 25 bases between. The entire variable domain, with the rest obtained from reference TRBV7-9 and TRBJ1-3, is as follows: DTGVSQNPRHKITKRGQNVTFRCDPISEHNRLYWYRQTLGQGPEFLTYFQNEAQLEKSRLLSDRFSAERPKGSFSTLEIQRTEQGDSAMYLCASSPLTSKGDFTGNTIYFGEGSWLTVV.